This T cell receptor (beta chain) comes out of a study of cytomegalovirus exposure and HLA in healthy donors. Some clones are missing from TCRdb's copy, which holds only in-frame ones; the method was immunoSEQ multiplex PCR. The profile shows fewer than 200,000 clones, 84% of them singletons. Trimming took 0 bases from V and 0 from J; bases not matched to a gene: 5. The CDR3 length is 18 residues. CDR1 and CDR2 (germline): KGHSH, LQKENI. The table lists this clone with a few counts. The validation cohort, a group of over a hundred subjects, included the donors and was separate from the approximately 650-subject first cohort.

The material sequenced was PBMCs. This chain connects TRBV18 to TRBJ2-2, with TRBD2 matching over 9 bases. The source is a woman between 18 and 30 years old in good health and CMV-seropositive. The CDR3 loop is CASSPPPSGGPNTGELFF. For the CDR3, the DNA is TGTGCCAGCTCACCACCTCCCAGCGGGGGGCCGAACACCGGGGAGCTGTTTTTT. Together with reference TRBV18 and TRBJ2-2, the CDR3 gives the full variable domain: NAGVMQNPRHLVRRRGQEARLRCSPMKGHSHVYWYRQLPEEGLKFMVYLQKENIIDESGMPKERFSAEFPKEGPSILRIQQVVRGDSAAYFCASSPPPSGGPNTGELFFGEGSRLTVL.